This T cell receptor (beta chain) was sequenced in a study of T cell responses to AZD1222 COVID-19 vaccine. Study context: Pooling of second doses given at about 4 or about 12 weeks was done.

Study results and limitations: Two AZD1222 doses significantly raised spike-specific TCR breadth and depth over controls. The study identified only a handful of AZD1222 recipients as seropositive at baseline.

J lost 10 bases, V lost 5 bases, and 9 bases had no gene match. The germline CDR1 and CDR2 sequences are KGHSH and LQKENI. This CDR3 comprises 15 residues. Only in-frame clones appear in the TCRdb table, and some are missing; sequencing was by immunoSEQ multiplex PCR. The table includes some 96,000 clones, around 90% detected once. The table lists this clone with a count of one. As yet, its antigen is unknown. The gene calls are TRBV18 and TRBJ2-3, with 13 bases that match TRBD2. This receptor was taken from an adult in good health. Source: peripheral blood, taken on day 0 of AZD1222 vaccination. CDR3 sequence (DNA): TGTGCCAGCTCAACCGGGACTAGCGGGGAGCGGCCGCAGTATTTT. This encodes CASSTGTSGERPQYF.